The 8 T cell receptor beta chains below come from one sample, sequenced in a study of blood T cells in healthy people across ages. A second PCR of roughly 7 to 11 cycles used a sample-barcoded 5' primer and a J-beta primer mix. From the 5' RACE reads, TCRdb called clonotypes with MiXCR, one entry per CDR3 protein. The data show some 800,000 distinct CDR3 sequences, with around a quarter seen just once and roughly 3.5% held by the top ten. Separately, the same data were catalogued under a study of T cells of mothers and their children.

Sequencing was carried out using blood. Source of these receptors: a boy aged 10-17 years in good health.

The chain links TRBV4-3 to TRBJ2-5; D may be TRBD2 (5 bases). The CDR3 sequence is 17 residues long. CDR1 LGHNA and CDR2 YSLEER come from the germline V gene. V was shortened by 0 bases and J by 4 bases, with 18 bases between the two germline ends. CDR3 in amino acids: CASSQDGRLRGSETQYF. The CDR3 DNA follows: TGCGCCAGCAGCCAAGATGGTCGGCTCCGGGGTTCAGAGACCCAGTACTTC.

The chain is built from TRBV5-1 and TRBJ2-5; unclear D gene. This CDR3 region has 16 residues. V was cut by 0 bases and J by 2 bases, with 14 bases left in between. CDR1 and CDR2 from the germline V gene are SGHRS and YFSETQ. In nucleotides, the CDR3 is TGCGCCAGCAGCTTGGGTCCTGGGCCTTTACAAGAGACCCAGTACTTC. Amino acid sequence: CASSLGPGPLQETQYF.

This clonotype was seen more than once but under ten times. This chain links TRBV7-2 with TRBJ2-5; D gene unclear. The CDR3 is 14 residues long. Germline V CDR1 and CDR2: SGHTA, FQGNSA. Trimming took off 5 bases at V and 0 bases at J, with 10 bases between the two ends. The CDR3 protein is CASSTIADQETQYF. Here the CDR3 DNA reads TGTGCCAGCAGCACAATAGCCGACCAAGAGACCCAGTACTTC. Filled out from reference TRBV7-2 and TRBJ2-5, the complete variable domain reads GAGVSQSPSNKVTEKGKDVELRCDPISGHTALYWYRQSLGQGLEFLIYFQGNSAPDKSGLPSDRFSAERTGGSVSTLTIQRTQQEDSAVYLCASSTIADQETQYFGPGTRLLVL.

Only a few counts were recorded for this clonotype. One junction end disagrees with the germline gene, perhaps due to a read error. J is TRBJ2-3 and V is TRBV4-3; 8 bases are shared with TRBD2. In germline, CDR1 is LGHNA, CDR2 YSLEER. There are 17 residues in the CDR3. This CDR3 is CAGSQDPVAGRTDTQYF. For the CDR3, the DNA is TGCGCCGGCAGCCAAGATCCGGTAGCGGGGAGGACAGATACGCAGTATTTT.

In this sample, this clonotype turned up a few times. The V call is TRBV9, the J call TRBJ2-5; 8 bases map to TRBD1. The CDR3 spans 15 residues. The germline V gene encodes CDR1 SGDLS and CDR2 YYNGEE. The V segment lost 5 bases and the J segment 2 bases; nucleotides outside the gene matches: 8. CDR3 bases: TGTGCCAGCAGTAGACAGGGGTCCCCGCAAGAGACCCAGTACTTC. Translation gives CASSRQGSPQETQYF.

The chain carries TRBV15 and TRBJ2-4; D not resolved. This CDR3 region has 16 residues. Germline CDR1 is LNHNV and CDR2 is YYDKDF (reference sequence). The germline V and J ends were trimmed by 1 base and 0 bases, with 10 bases remaining between them. The CDR3 coding sequence is TGTGCCACCAGCAGAGGGGAATTGCTAGCCAAAAACATTCAGTACTTC. This translates into CATSRGELLAKNIQYF. Variable domain in full (rest from reference TRBV15 and TRBJ2-4): DAMVIQNPRYQVTQFGKPVTLSCSQTLNHNVMYWYQQKSSQAPKLLFHYYDKDFNNEADTPDNFQSRRPNTSFCFLDIRSPGLGDTAMYLCATSRGELLAKNIQYFGAGTRLSVL.

The chain joins TRBV4-2 to TRBJ1-2; TRBD1 aligns across 7 bases. Germline V gene data show CDR1 as LGHNA and CDR2 as YNFKEQ. The CDR3 consists of 16 residues. V lost 0 bases and J lost 4; bases outside the gene matches: 8. Here the CDR3 DNA reads TGTGCCAGCAGCCAAGAAGGGGGCTTTGATAGCTATGGCTACACCTTC. Translation: CASSQEGGFDSYGYTF.

V is TRBV5-1 and J is TRBJ2-3, with 13 nucleotides matching TRBD2. In germline, CDR1 is SGHRS, CDR2 YFSETQ. V was pared by 1 base and J by 2 bases, with 7 bases of the junction left unmatched. The length of the CDR3 is 18 residues. CDR3 region: CASSLTIGLAGDTDTQYF. In DNA, the CDR3 is TGCGCCAGCAGCTTGACGATTGGACTAGCGGGGGACACAGATACGCAGTATTTT. The complete variable domain, with remaining parts taken from reference TRBV5-1 and TRBJ2-3, reads KAGVTQTPRYLIKTRGQQVTLSCSPISGHRSVSWYQQTPGQGLQFLFEYFSETQRNKGNFPGRFSGRQFSNSRSEMNVSTLELGDSALYLCASSLTIGLAGDTDTQYFGPGTRLTVL.